This TCR beta chain was documented in a study of CD8+ T cells in alopecia areata. RNA extraction and reverse transcription yielded cDNA as sequencing template. Assay used: immunoSEQ multiplex PCR; TCRdb lists only in-frame clones, some missing. The data contain about 200,000 clones, 60% of them seen just once; the ten biggest clones take up approximately 0.93%. Treatment indicated: oral pan-JAK inhibitor, 5-10 mg twice daily. V was trimmed by 0 bases and J by 6 bases, leaving 12 bases between them. The CDR3 runs to 15 residues. Germline V gives CDR1 KGHSH, CDR2 LQKENI. A few counts support this clone. The chain carries TRBV18 and TRBJ2-1; D is undetermined. The source material was CD4+ T cells sorted from blood, sampled at week 24, from a patient treated with tofacitinib. The clonotype originates from a human donor with alopecia areata. CDR3 coding DNA: TGTGCCAGCTCACCACCGGGCCCTAGAGTCAATGAGCAGTTCTTC. Its translation is CASSPPGPRVNEQFF.